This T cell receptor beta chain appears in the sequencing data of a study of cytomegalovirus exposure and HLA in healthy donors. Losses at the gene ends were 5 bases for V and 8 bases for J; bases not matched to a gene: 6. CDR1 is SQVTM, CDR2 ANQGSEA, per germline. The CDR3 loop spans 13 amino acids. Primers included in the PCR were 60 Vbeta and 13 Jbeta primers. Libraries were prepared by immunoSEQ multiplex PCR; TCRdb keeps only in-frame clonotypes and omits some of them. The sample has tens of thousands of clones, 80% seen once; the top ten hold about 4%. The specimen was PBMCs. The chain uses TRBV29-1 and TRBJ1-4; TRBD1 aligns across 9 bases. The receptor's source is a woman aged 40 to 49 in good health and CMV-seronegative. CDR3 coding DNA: TGCAGCGTTATGGGACAGGGAAACGAAAAACTGTTTTTT. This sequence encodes CSVMGQGNEKLFF.